This TCR beta chain was observed in a study of blood T cell repertoires in COVID-19. Assay used: immunoSEQ multiplex PCR; TCRdb lists only in-frame clones, some missing. In the table there are some 120,000 clones, 88% of which are singletons. The V and J ends lost 4 bases and 2 bases respectively, with 14 bases between them. Germline V gene sequence: CDR1 KGHSH, CDR2 LQKENI. The CDR3 is made up of 15 amino acids. The origin of this receptor is a human donor in a cohort sampled during active COVID-19. The chain has TRBV18 and TRBJ1-2; weak D call: TRBD1 (5 bases). The specimen sequenced was peripheral blood. The CDR3 DNA sequence: TGTGCCAGCTCACTAACACGACAGTACAACTATGGCTACACCTTC. This translates into CASSLTRQYNYGYTF.